The TCR beta chain described here comes from a study of PD-1 blockade in classical Hodgkin lymphoma. General study findings and limits: Compared with healthy donors, newly diagnosed patients reportedly showed lower baseline TCR diversity. Researchers reported that CD4+ TCR diversity, though not CD8+, rose significantly by C4D1.

The method was immunoSEQ multiplex PCR; TCRdb's version includes in-frame clones alone and lacks a portion of them. This table has 80,000 to 100,000 clones, over 85% appearing once. Every patient had relapsed following autologous stem cell transplantation, and cohorts differed in brentuximab vedotin exposure. Responses achieved at best were complete response, partial response or progressive disease. CDR1 is SGHAT and CDR2 is FQDESV in the germline V gene (reference sequence). The length of the CDR3 is 14 residues. V lost 5 bases and J lost 6; bases outside the gene matches: 9. Turning to this clone: No antigen is known for it.

The receptor was isolated from a human donor with classical Hodgkin lymphoma. The chain carries TRBV11-1 and TRBJ2-7, with 8 positions matching TRBD1. The sequences come from peripheral blood mononuclear cells (PBMCs), collected at baseline. DNA for the CDR3: TGTGCCAGCAGCCTAAGGACAGGGCTAGGCGAGCAGTACTTC. The encoded protein is CASSLRTGLGEQYF.